This T cell receptor beta chain was identified in a study of chemoradiotherapy in HPV16-positive cancers. Libraries were prepared by immunoSEQ multiplex PCR; TCRdb keeps only in-frame clonotypes and omits some of them. The top ten hold 6.5% to 8% of the sample, which has 2,000 or so clones, over 85% seen once. The CDR3 covers 16 residues. Germline values: CDR1 SNHLY, CDR2 FYNNEI. V dropped 5 bases and J dropped 7 bases, with 21 bases sitting between them. This sample comprised tumor tissue, obtained from a patient who underwent chemoradiotherapy. This clonotype was obtained from a human donor with HPV-associated anogenital cancer. The chain joins TRBV2 to TRBJ1-5; D possibly corresponds to TRBD1 (5 bases). CDR3 loop: CASSSQGRGSNQPQHF. Here the CDR3 DNA reads TGTGCCAGCAGTTCCCAGGGACGGGGCTCGAACCAGCCCCAGCATTTT. Combining the CDR3 with reference TRBV2 and TRBJ1-5 gives the whole variable domain EPEVTQTPSHQVTQMGQEVILRCVPISNHLYFYWYRQILGQKVEFLVSFYNNEISEKSEIFDDQFSVERPDGSNFTLKIRSTKLEDSAMYFCASSSQGRGSNQPQHFGDGTRLSIL.